This T cell receptor (beta chain) was obtained from a study of shared clonotypes between healthy human individuals. The wider study: Aged 18 to 49, the donors were two women and a few men. Study-level findings and limits: Generation probabilities were higher for clonotypes shared across all four sorted-subset donors than for unshared ones. Rarefaction exposed incomplete sorted-subset sequencing despite large depth.

The V segment lost 8 bases and the J segment 1 base; nucleotides outside the gene matches: 14. The CDR3 consists of 17 residues. Germline loops: CDR1 WNHNN, CDR2 SYGVQD (reference sequence). Comment on this clone: Its target is not known.

Using immunoSEQ multiplex PCR, the repertoire was profiled, and TCRdb retains in-frame clones only, with some absent. The sample has 550,000 to 850,000 clones, about two thirds seen once. The source is a woman aged 25-40 years in good health. The gene calls are TRBV10-1 and TRBJ1-3; 7 bases fit TRBD1. The specimen was memory CD4+ T cells sorted from blood. Subset given: CD45RA-negative fraction. As DNA, the CDR3 is TGCGCCAGCGCGCTACTGGGACAGCCAAGATCTGGAAACACCATATATTTT. It is translated as CASALLGQPRSGNTIYF.